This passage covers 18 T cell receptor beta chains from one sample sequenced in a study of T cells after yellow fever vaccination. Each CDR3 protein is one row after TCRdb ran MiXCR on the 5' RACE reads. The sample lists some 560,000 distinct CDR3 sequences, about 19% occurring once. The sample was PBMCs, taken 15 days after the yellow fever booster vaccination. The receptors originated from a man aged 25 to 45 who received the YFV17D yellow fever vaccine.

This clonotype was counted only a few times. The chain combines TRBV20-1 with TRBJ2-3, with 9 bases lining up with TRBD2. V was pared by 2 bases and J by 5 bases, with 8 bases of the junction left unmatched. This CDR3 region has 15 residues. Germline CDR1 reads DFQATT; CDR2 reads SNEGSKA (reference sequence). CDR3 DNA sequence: TGCAGTGCTAGATGGGCTAGCGGGAATCTAGATACGCAGTATTTT. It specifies CSARWASGNLDTQYF.

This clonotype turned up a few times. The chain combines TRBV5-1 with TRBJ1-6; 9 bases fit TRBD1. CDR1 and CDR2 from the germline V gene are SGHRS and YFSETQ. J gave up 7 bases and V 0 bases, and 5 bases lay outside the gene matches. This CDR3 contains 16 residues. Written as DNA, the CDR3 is TGCGCCAGCAGCTTGGGGCGGACAGGGGAAAATTCACCCCTCCACTTT. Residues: CASSLGRTGENSPLHF.

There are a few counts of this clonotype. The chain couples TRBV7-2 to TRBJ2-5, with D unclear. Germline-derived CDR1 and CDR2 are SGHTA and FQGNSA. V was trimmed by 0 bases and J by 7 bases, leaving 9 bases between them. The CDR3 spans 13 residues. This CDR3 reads CASSLASLGTQYF. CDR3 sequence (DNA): TGTGCCAGCAGCTTAGCTAGCTTGGGGACCCAGTACTTC.

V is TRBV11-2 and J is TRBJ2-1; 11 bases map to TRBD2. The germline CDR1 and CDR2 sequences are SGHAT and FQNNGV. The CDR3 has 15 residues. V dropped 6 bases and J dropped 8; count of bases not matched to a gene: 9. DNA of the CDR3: TGTGCCAGCAGTGGAACTAGCGGGAGTATCTATGAGCAGTTCTTC. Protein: CASSGTSGSIYEQFF.

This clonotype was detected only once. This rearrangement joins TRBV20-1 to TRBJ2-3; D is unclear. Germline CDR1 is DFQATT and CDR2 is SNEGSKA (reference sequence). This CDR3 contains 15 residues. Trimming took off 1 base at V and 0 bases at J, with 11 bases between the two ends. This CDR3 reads CSARAGSSSTDTQYF. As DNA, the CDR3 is TGCAGTGCTAGAGCCGGATCTTCTAGCACAGATACGCAGTATTTT.

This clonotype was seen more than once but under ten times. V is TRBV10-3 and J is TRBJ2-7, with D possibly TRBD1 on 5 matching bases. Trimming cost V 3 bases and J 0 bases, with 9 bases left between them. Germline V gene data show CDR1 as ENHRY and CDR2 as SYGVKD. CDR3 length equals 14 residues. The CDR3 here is CAISDRQGSYEQYF. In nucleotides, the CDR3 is TGTGCCATCAGTGATAGGCAGGGCTCCTACGAGCAGTACTTC.

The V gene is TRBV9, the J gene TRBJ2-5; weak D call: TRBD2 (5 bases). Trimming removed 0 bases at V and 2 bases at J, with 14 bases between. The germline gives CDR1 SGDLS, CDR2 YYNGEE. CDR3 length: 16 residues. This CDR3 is CASSVVGLPRQETQYF. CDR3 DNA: TGTGCCAGCAGCGTAGTCGGACTCCCGAGGCAAGAGACCCAGTACTTC.

As DNA, the CDR3 is TGTGCCAGCACCCAAACTCACCGCGATACGCAGTATTTT. Amino acid sequence: CASTQTHRDTQYF. The chain carries TRBV12-3 or TRBV12-4 and TRBJ2-3, with no clear D. The ends were cut back, 7 bases at V and 6 bases at J, with 14 bases in the middle. CDR3 length equals 13 residues.

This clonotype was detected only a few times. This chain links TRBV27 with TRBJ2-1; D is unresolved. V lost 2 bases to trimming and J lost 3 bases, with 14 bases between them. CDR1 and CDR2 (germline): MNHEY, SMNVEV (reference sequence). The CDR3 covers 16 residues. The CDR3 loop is CASSLEVPLDYNEQFF. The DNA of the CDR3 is TGTGCCAGCAGTTTAGAGGTTCCCCTCGACTACAATGAGCAGTTCTTC.

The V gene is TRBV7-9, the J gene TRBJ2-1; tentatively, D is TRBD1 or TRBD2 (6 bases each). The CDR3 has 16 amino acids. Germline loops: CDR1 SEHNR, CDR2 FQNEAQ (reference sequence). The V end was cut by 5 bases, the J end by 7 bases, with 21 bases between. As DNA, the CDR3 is TGTGCCAGCAGCCCGGGGGCCGGGAGCCTAAGGAATGAGCAGTTCTTC. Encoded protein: CASSPGAGSLRNEQFF.

The CDR3, as DNA: TGCAGCGTTGAAGATGCAGGGGACGAGCAGTACTTC. Translating gives CSVEDAGDEQYF. This rearrangement joins TRBV29-1 to TRBJ2-7; the D gene is possibly TRBD1 (6 bases). The CDR3 length is 12 residues. V was cut by 0 bases and J by 5 bases, with 8 bases left in between. Looked up from germline, CDR1 is SQVTM and CDR2 is ANQGSEA.

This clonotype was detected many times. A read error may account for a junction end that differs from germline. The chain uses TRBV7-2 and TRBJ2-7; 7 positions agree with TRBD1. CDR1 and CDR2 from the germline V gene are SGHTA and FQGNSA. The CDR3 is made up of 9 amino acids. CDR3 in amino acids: CASSSRDSF. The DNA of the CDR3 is TGTGCCAGCAGCTCAAGGGACAGCTTC.

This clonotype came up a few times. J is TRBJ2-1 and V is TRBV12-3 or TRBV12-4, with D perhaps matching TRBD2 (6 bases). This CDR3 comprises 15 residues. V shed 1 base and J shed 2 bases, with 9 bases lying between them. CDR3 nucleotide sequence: TGTGCCAGCAGTTTAGAGCGGGTGACCTACAATGAGCAGTTCTTC. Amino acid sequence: CASSLERVTYNEQFF.

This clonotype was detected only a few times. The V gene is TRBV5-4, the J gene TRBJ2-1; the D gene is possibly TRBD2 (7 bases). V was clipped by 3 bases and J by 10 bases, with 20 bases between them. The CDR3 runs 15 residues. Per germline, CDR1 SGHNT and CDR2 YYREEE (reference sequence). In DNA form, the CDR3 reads TGTGCCAGCAGCTCCGGGGGCGGGAGCTTTGGAGAGCAGTTCTTC. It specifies CASSSGGGSFGEQFF.

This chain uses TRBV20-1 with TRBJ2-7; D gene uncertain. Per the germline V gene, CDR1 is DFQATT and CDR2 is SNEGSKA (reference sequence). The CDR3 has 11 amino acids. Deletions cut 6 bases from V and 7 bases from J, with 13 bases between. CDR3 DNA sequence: TGCAGTGCCCCTCGGACGAGTGAGCAGTACTTC. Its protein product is CSAPRTSEQYF.

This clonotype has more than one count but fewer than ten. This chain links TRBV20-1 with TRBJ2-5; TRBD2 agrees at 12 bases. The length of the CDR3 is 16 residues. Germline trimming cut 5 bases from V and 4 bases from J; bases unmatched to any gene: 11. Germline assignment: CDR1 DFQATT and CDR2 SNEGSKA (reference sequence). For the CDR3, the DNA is TGCAGTGCTTCCGGACTAGCGGGAAGTCGAGTAGAGACCCAGTACTTC. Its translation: CSASGLAGSRVETQYF.

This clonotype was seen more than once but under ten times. In nucleotides, the CDR3 is TGCAGTTCAAAGAGGCAGGCGGCGGCAGATACGCAGTATTTT. Protein product: CSSKRQAAADTQYF. This rearrangement joins TRBV20-1 to TRBJ2-3; D is unresolved. The germline V gene encodes CDR1 DFQATT and CDR2 SNEGSKA (reference sequence). Trimming pared 8 bases from V and 4 bases from J, leaving 19 bases between. The CDR3 loop spans 14 amino acids.

The CDR3 region is CASSPGGRHLGNIQYF. The CDR3 nucleotides are TGTGCCAGCAGCCCAGGGGGGAGGCACCTCGGGAACATTCAGTACTTC. The chain employs TRBV11-2 and TRBJ2-4; D may be TRBD1 (7 bases). CDR1 SGHAT and CDR2 FQNNGV come from the germline V gene. CDR3 length: 16 residues. The V gene lost 5 bases and the J gene lost 7 bases, with 21 bases spanning the gap.